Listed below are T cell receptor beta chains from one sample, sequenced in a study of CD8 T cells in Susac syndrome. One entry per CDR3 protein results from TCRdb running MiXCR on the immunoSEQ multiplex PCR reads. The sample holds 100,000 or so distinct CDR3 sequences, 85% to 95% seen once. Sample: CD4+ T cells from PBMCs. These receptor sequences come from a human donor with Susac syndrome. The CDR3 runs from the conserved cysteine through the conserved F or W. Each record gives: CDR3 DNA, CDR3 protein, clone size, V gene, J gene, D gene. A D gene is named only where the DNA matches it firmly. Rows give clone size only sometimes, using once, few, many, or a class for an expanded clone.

TGTGCCAGCAGTCTGGGGACAGTTTCCTCCTACGAGCAGTACTTC,CASSLGTVSSYEQYF,.,TRBV28,TRBJ2-7,TRBD1
TGTGCCAGCAGCCATAGAGGGGGGCAAGATACGCAGTATTTT,CASSHRGGQDTQYF,.,TRBV3-1,TRBJ2-3,.
TGTGCCAGCAGCCAGTCCTCCTACGAGCAGTACTTC,CASSQSSYEQYF,.,TRBV3-1,TRBJ2-7,.
TGTGCCAGCAGCTTAGGCGGGGGGTTTCGGGGAAACATTCAGTACTTC,CASSLGGGFRGNIQYF,.,TRBV7-2,TRBJ2-4,TRBD2
TGTGCCAGCAGCGCCTCGGGGGGCGGAGAGACCCAGTACTTC,CASSASGGGETQYF,.,TRBV9,TRBJ2-5,.
TGCAGTGCCAAGGGGGGAGGAGGGACTCGGCAGCCCCAGCATTTT,CSAKGGGGTRQPQHF,.,TRBV20-1,TRBJ1-5,.
TGTGCCAGCAGTTACCTCCGGACAGGGGGACATTCACCCCTCCACTTT,CASSYLRTGGHSPLHF,.,TRBV6-6,TRBJ1-6,TRBD1
TGTGCCAGCAGCCAAGATGGGGCCGGGATAATCTATGGCTACACCTTC,CASSQDGAGIIYGYTF,.,TRBV4-2,TRBJ1-2,.
TGTGCCAGCCAGCTTCCCACAGGGGTGAGAACTGAAGCTTTCTTT,CASQLPTGVRTEAFF,.,TRBV7-9,TRBJ1-1,TRBD1
TGTGCCAGCAGTCCAACCGACAGGACCCGGGGCTACACCTTC,CASSPTDRTRGYTF,.,TRBV12-3/TRBV12-4,TRBJ1-2,.
TGTGCCAGCAGCCAAGAGGCAGAAGCTTTCTTT,CASSQEAEAFF,once,TRBV3-1,TRBJ1-1,.
TGCAGCGTTGAAACAGCACAGGGTCAGCCCCAGCATTTT,CSVETAQGQPQHF,.,TRBV29-1,TRBJ1-5,.
TGTGCTAGCAGCCACAGTTCGGGAACCGGGGAGCTGTTTTTT,CASSHSSGTGELFF,.,TRBV7-7,TRBJ2-2,.
TGTGCCAGCAGCCCCCGGGACAATGAAGAGACCCAGTACTTC,CASSPRDNEETQYF,once,TRBV5-4,TRBJ2-5,.
TGCAGCGTTGGATCCCAGTATGGCTACACCTTC,CSVGSQYGYTF,.,TRBV29-1,TRBJ1-2,.
TGCAGTGCTAGAGATCTTGTGGATACGCAGTATTTT,CSARDLVDTQYF,.,TRBV20-1,TRBJ2-3,.
TGTGCCAGCGGACATTATTTACCAACGAGGGTAAATGGTGAGCAGTTCTTC,CASGHYLPTRVNGEQFF,.,TRBV6-7,TRBJ2-1,.
TGCAGCGTTGAAGGACAGGGCAATCAGCCCCAGCATTTT,CSVEGQGNQPQHF,once,TRBV29-1,TRBJ1-5,.
TGTGCCAGCAGCTTTTTCCCGGAACTAGCGGGGGGACCCAATGAGCAGTTCTTC,CASSFFPELAGGPNEQFF,.,TRBV11-2,TRBJ2-1,TRBD2
TGTGCCTGGAGTGGGGGGCACGGCGGCTACACCTTC,CAWSGGHGGYTF,.,TRBV30,TRBJ1-2,.
TGTGCCAGCAGCCAAGAAATAACGAGAGTGAAGTACTCACCCCTCCACTTT,CASSQEITRVKYSPLHF,.,TRBV3-1,TRBJ1-6,.
TGTGCCACCAGCGCCCCCGGGACTGCGAGTTACACTGAGCAGTTCTTC,CATSAPGTASYTEQFF,.,TRBV15,TRBJ2-1,.
TGCAGCGCATGTACGACAGGGGACATGAACACTGAAGCTTTCTTT,CSACTTGDMNTEAFF,.,TRBV29-1,TRBJ1-1,TRBD1
TGTGCCTGGAGCCCGGCTAACTCCTACGAGCAGTACTTC,CAWSPANSYEQYF,.,TRBV30,TRBJ2-7,.
TGTGCCAGCTCGCGGGGGGGGCCTTCCTACAATGAGCAGTTCTTC,CASSRGGPSYNEQFF,.,TRBV9,TRBJ2-1,TRBD2
TGTGCCAGCAGCTTAGTGGCGGCGGCTAATGAAAAACTGTTTTTT,CASSLVAAANEKLFF,.,TRBV7-2,TRBJ1-4,.
TGTGCCAGCAGTTTACACGACGCCCATGCCTACGAGCAGTACTTC,CASSLHDAHAYEQYF,once,TRBV28,TRBJ2-7,.
TGTGCCAGCAGTCCCGGACGGACTGAAGCTTTCTTT,CASSPGRTEAFF,.,TRBV6-2/TRBV6-3,TRBJ1-1,.
TGTGCCAGCAGTTACTGGGTGGGGGAGACAGATACGCAGTATTTT,CASSYWVGETDTQYF,.,TRBV6-6,TRBJ2-3,.
TGTGCCAGCAACCCACCAGGGTCTGACATTCAGTACTTC,CASNPPGSDIQYF,.,TRBV11-2,TRBJ2-4,.
TGCAGTGCTAGAGTGGGGGACCCGGTGATCGGGCCCCAGCATTTT,CSARVGDPVIGPQHF,.,TRBV20-1,TRBJ1-5,.
TGTGCCAGCAGCGTAGAGAGCCGTACGATAGATACGCAGTATTTT,CASSVESRTIDTQYF,.,TRBV9,TRBJ2-3,.
TGTGCCTGGAGTACTGGACAGGGCAATCAGCCCCAGCATTTT,CAWSTGQGNQPQHF,.,TRBV30,TRBJ1-5,TRBD1
TGTGCCAGCAGTTACTCCGGAAGGGCTTTCTTT,CASSYSGRAFF,.,TRBV6-5,TRBJ1-1,.
TGTGCCAGCTCACCCTGGGAAGGGGATACCTACGAGCAGTACTTC,CASSPWEGDTYEQYF,.,TRBV18,TRBJ2-7,.
TGTGCCAGCAGCCTCCGACAGGGGTTAGGTGATTCACCCCTCCACTTT,CASSLRQGLGDSPLHF,once,TRBV9,TRBJ1-6,TRBD1
TGTGCCTGGAGTGGAAACGAGCAGTACTTC,CAWSGNEQYF,.,TRBV30,TRBJ2-7,.
TGTGCCAGCAGCCCAGAGACAGGCGGAAACAATGAGCAGTTCTTC,CASSPETGGNNEQFF,.,TRBV11-1,TRBJ2-1,.
TGTGCCACCCGGGACGGTAATCAGCCCCAGCATTTT,CATRDGNQPQHF,.,TRBV6-5,TRBJ1-5,.
TGTGCCAGCAGAAAGGACGGGAACACTGAAGCTTTCTTT,CASRKDGNTEAFF,.,TRBV6-5,TRBJ1-1,.
TGTGCCAGCAGTCAAGGTAGAGAGACCCAGTACTTC,CASSQGRETQYF,few,TRBV27,TRBJ2-5,.
TGTGCCAGCAGTTTGGGGGGGGCTAGTCAGCCCCAGCATTTT,CASSLGGASQPQHF,.,TRBV28,TRBJ1-5,.
TGTGCCAGCAGCCTCCGCGGAGGCAATTCACCCCTCCACTTT,CASSLRGGNSPLHF,.,TRBV9,TRBJ1-6,.
TGTGCCAGCAGTCCGGCCGGGACAGCAAATCAGCCCCAGCATTTT,CASSPAGTANQPQHF,.,TRBV6-6,TRBJ1-5,TRBD1
TGTGCCAGCAGTAAAGAGGGAATACGCAATCAGCCCCAGCATTTT,CASSKEGIRNQPQHF,.,TRBV27,TRBJ1-5,.
TGCAGCGGGGACGAAGGTTTTAACTATGGCTACACCTTC,CSGDEGFNYGYTF,.,TRBV29-1,TRBJ1-2,.
TGCAGCGCACAAGGGGACAGGGGGAACTATGGCTACACCTTC,CSAQGDRGNYGYTF,.,TRBV29-1,TRBJ1-2,TRBD1
TGTGCCAGCAGCTTAGGGACAGGGGAACATGAGCAGTTCTTC,CASSLGTGEHEQFF,.,TRBV7-6,TRBJ2-1,TRBD1
TGTGCCAGCAGCCTGGGGCAGACCCAGTACTTC,CASSLGQTQYF,.,TRBV7-9,TRBJ2-5,.
TGTGCCTGCAGGACAGATGGGTCTAGGAATTCACCCCTCCACTTT,CACRTDGSRNSPLHF,once,TRBV30,TRBJ1-6,.
TGTGCCAGCAGCCAACGACAGGGCCAGCAGTACTTC,CASSQRQGQQYF,once,TRBV3-1,TRBJ2-7,TRBD1